The clone carrying this T cell receptor (beta chain) showed up just once. The sample is drawn from a study of CD8 T cells in Susac syndrome. Study as a whole: Among the sequenced Susac syndrome patients, roughly 6 had active disease while 8 or 9 were in remission.

Reverse transcription used roughly 0.45 to 1 ug RNA and random hexamers. In TCRdb, the immunoSEQ multiplex PCR reads were re-called with MiXCR into one record per CDR3 protein. The sample contains about 130,000 distinct CDR3 sequences, about 95% of which appear only once. V dropped 1 base and J dropped 6 bases, with 16 bases sitting between them. The CDR3 covers 15 residues. Germline CDR1 is MGHRA and CDR2 is YSYEKL. The receptor was isolated from a human donor with Susac syndrome. This chain links TRBV4-1 with TRBJ2-7; D may be TRBD1 or TRBD2 (6 bases each). The specimen was CD8+ T cells from PBMCs. The CDR3 DNA sequence: TGCGCCAGCAGCCAAGCCCTAGGGGGGATCGTCGAGCAGTACTTC. This codes for CASSQALGGIVEQYF.